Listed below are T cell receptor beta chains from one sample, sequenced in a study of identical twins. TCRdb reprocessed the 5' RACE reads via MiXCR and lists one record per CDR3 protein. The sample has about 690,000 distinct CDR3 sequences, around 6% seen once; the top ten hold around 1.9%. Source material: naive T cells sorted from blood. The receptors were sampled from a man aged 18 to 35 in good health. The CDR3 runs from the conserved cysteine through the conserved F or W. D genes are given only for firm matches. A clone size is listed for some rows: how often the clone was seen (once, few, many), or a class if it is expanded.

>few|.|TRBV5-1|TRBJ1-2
TGCGCCAGCAGCGGCCAGGGCGTCTATGGCTACACCTTC
CASSGQGVYGYTF
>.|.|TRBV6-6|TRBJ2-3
TGTGCCAGCGGGGACGGTCTGGCAGATACGCAGTATTTT
CASGDGLADTQYF
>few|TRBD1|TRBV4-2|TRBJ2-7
TGTGCCAGCAGCTCCTCAGAGGGGGCTTGGAACGAGCAGTACTTC
CASSSSEGAWNEQYF
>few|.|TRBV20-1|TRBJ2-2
TGCAGTGCTATTTCCACCGGGGAGCTGTTTTTT
CSAISTGELFF
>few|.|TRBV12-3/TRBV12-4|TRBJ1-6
TGTGCCAGCAGTTTTCTCTCACCGGAAAATTCACCCCTCCACTTT
CASSFLSPENSPLHF
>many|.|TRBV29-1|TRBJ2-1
TGCAGCGTTGCCGGCCCGCGTCCTGAGCAGTTCTTC
CSVAGPRPEQFF
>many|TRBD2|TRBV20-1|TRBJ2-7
TGCAGTGCTCCTAGCGGGAGGACCTCCTACGAGCAGTACTTC
CSAPSGRTSYEQYF
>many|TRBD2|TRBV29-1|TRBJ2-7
TGCAGCGTGGATAAAGCGGGGGCGGACTACGAGCAGTACTTC
CSVDKAGADYEQYF
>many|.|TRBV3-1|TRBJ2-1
TGTGCCAGCAGCCAATGGGCAGAAGTTGACAATGAGCAGTTCTTC
CASSQWAEVDNEQFF
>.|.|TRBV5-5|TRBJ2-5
TGTGCCAGCAGCTTGGCGGCCCCAGAGACCCAGTACTTC
CASSLAAPETQYF
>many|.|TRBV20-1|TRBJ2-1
TGCAGTGCTAGGAAACTAGGCCATGAGCAGTTCTTC
CSARKLGHEQFF
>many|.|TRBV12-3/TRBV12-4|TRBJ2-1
TGTGCCAGCAGCCCCGGGACACTAAAATGGAGCTCCTACAATGAGCAGTTCTTC
CASSPGTLKWSSYNEQFF
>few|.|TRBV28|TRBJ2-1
TGTGCCAGCAGCATGACCAGGGGTCCAGTAGACAATGAGCAGTTCTTC
CASSMTRGPVDNEQFF
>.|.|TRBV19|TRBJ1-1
TGTGCCAGTAGTGTGGAGGGGGGAATGAACACTGAAGCTTTCTTT
CASSVEGGMNTEAFF
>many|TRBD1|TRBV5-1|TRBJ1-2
TGCGCCAGCAGCATGACAGGGGACGGCTACACCTTC
CASSMTGDGYTF
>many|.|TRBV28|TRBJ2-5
TGTGCCAGCAGTTTGGGGGGACTTAAGACCCAGTACTTC
CASSLGGLKTQYF
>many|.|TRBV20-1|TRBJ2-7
TGCAGTGCTAGAGATCCGGAGACACACTCCGACGGCGAGCAGTACTTC
CSARDPETHSDGEQYF
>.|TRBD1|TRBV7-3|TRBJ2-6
TGTGCCAGCAGCGTTCTGGGACAGGGGCTAGCCTCTGGGGCCAACGTCCTGACTTTC
CASSVLGQGLASGANVLTF
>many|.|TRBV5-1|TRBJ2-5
TGCGCCAGCAGAGTGGAGGGGACCCAGTACTTC
CASRVEGTQYF
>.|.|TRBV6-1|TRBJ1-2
TGTGCCAGCAGTGGGGACGGCCGCCGGGAGAGCTACACCTTC
CASSGDGRRESYTF
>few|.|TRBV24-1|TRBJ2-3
TGTGCCACCAGTGAAACGAAGCCGTCCGCTAGCGTCAGGGGGGATACGCAGTATTTT
CATSETKPSASVRGDTQYF
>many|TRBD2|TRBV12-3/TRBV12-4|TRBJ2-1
TGTGCCAGCAGTTTCTGGCGGGAGAGACTGTTCTTC
CASSFWRERLFF
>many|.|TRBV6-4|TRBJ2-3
TGTGCCAGCAGTGACTCGGGGACCCGCGGAGATACGCAGTATTTT
CASSDSGTRGDTQYF
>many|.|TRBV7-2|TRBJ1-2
TGTGCCAGCAGCTTAGCGCTAGGGAACAACTATGGCTACACCTTC
CASSLALGNNYGYTF
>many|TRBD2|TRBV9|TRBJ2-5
TGTGCCAGCAGCGTAGAGGGGGGGGCTAGCGGGAGTATGTCGCGAGAGACCCAGTACTTC
CASSVEGGASGSMSRETQYF
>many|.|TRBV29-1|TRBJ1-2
TGCACCTCCCTGGGGGATAACTATGGCTACACCTTC
CTSLGDNYGYTF
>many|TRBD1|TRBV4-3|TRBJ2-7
TGCGCCAGCAGCCGAGACACAGGGGCGGGTACCTACGAGCAGTACTTC
CASSRDTGAGTYEQYF
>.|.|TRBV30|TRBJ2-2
TGTGCCTGGACCAAAACCGGGGAGCTGTTTTTT
CAWTKTGELFF
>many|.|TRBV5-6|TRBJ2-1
TGTGCCAGCAGCTCGGTCCCTTCTGAGCAGTTCTTC
CASSSVPSEQFF
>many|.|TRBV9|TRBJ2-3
TGTGCCAGCAGTAGACAGGGAGGAGGAGATACGCAGTATTTT
CASSRQGGGDTQYF
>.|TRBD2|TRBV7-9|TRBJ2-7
TGTGCCAGCAGCTCTACTAGCGCGGGGGTCTACGAGCAGTACTTC
CASSSTSAGVYEQYF
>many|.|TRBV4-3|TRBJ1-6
TGCGCCAGCAGCCAAGATATGCGCTATAATTCACCCCTCCACTTT
CASSQDMRYNSPLHF
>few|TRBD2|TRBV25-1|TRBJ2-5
TGTGCCAGCAGGGGGAGAGCGGGAGTTGGACAGACCCAGTACTTC
CASRGRAGVGQTQYF
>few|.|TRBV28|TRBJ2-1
TGTGCCAGCAGGGTTGACTCGATCTCCTACAATGAGCAGTTCTTC
CASRVDSISYNEQFF
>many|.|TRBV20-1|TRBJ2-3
TGCAGTGCTAGAGTGGGGCTGAAGGGGGCGCAGTATTTT
CSARVGLKGAQYF
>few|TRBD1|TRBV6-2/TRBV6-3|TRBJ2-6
TGTGCCAGCTGGACAGGCTCTGGGGCCAACGTCCTGACTTTC
CASWTGSGANVLTF
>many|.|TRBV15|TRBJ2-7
TGTGCCACCAGCAGAGACAGGGGGGTTTACGAGCAGTACTTC
CATSRDRGVYEQYF
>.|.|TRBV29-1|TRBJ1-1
TGCAGCGTTGGGGCGGTTGTGAACACTGAAGCTTTCTTT
CSVGAVVNTEAFF
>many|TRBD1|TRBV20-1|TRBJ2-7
TGCAGTGCTAGAGATCTCTTACAGGGGTTCTACGAGCAGTACTTC
CSARDLLQGFYEQYF
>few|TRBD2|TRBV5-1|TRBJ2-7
TGCGCCAGCAGCTCGCCTCGGGAGGGACGCGAGCAGTACTTC
CASSSPREGREQYF
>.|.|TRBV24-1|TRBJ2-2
TGTGCCACCAGTGGAAAGGGTTACACCGGGGAGCTGTTTTTT
CATSGKGYTGELFF
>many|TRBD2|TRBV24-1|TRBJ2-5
TGTGCCACCAGTGTGATGACTAGCGGGAGGGAGACCCAGTACTTC
CATSVMTSGRETQYF
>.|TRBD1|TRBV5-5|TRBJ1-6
TGTGCCAGCAGCTGGGGGACAGCTTATAATTCACCCCTCCACTTT
CASSWGTAYNSPLHF
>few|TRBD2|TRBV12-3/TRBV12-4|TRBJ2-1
TGTGCCAGCAGGGACGGACTAGCGGACAACAATGAGCAGTTCTTC
CASRDGLADNNEQFF
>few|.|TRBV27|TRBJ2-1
TGTGCCAGCAGTTCTCTAGTCTCCTACAATGAGCAGTTCTTC
CASSSLVSYNEQFF
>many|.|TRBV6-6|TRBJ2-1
TGTGCCACCCGGGACCCCTCCTACAATGAGCAGTTCTTC
CATRDPSYNEQFF
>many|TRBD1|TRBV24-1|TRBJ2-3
TGTGCCACCAGTGATCCCGACAGGGACGCAGATACGCAGTATTTT
CATSDPDRDADTQYF
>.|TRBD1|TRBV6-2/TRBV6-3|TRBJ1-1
TGTGCCAGCAGTTATCCCTCGGACAGGGATGAAGCTTTCTTT
CASSYPSDRDEAFF
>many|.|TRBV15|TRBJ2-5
TGTGCCACCCGGGCACCTCTAGAGACCCAGTACTTC
CATRAPLETQYF
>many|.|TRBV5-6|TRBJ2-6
TGTGCCAGCAGCTTGTATCGGGGAGGAGCTGGGGCCAACGTCCTGACTTTC
CASSLYRGGAGANVLTF